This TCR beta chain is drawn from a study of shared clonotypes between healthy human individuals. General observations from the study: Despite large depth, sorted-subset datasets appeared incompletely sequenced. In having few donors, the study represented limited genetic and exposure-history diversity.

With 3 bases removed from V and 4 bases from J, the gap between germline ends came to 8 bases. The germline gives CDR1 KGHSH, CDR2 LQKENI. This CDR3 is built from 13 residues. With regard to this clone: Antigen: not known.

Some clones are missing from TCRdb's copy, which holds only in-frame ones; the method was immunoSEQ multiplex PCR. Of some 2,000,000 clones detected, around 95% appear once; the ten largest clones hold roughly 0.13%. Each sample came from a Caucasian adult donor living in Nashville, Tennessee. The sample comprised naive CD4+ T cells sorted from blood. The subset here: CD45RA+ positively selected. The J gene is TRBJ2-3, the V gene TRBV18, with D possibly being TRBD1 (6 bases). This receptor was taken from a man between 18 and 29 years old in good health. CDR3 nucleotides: TGTGCCAGCTCACCTGGACAGCCAGATACGCAGTATTTT. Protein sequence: CASSPGQPDTQYF. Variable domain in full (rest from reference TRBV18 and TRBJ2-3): NAGVMQNPRHLVRRRGQEARLRCSPMKGHSHVYWYRQLPEEGLKFMVYLQKENIIDESGMPKERFSAEFPKEGPSILRIQQVVRGDSAAYFCASSPGQPDTQYFGPGTRLTVL.